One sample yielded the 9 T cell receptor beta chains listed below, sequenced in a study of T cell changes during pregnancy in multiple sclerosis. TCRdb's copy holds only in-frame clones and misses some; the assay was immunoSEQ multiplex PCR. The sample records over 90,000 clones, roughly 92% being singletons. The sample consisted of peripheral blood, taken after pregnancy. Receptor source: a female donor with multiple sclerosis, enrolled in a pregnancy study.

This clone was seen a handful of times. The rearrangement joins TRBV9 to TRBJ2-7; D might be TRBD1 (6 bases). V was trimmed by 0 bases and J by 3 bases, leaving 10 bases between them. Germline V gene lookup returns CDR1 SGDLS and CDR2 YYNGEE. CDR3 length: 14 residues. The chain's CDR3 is CASSVGGPNYEQYF. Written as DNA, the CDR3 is TGTGCCAGCAGCGTAGGGGGGCCTAACTACGAGCAGTACTTC.

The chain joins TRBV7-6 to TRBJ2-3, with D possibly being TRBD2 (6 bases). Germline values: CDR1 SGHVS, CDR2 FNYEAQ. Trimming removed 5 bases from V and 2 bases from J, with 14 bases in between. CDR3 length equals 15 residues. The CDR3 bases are TGTGCCAGCAGCCCTCTGACGGGACTCACAGATACGCAGTATTTT. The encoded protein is CASSPLTGLTDTQYF.

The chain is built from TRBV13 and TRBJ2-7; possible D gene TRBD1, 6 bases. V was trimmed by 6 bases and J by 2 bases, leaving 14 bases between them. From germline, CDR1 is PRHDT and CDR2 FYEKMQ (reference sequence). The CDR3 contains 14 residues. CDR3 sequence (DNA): TGTGCCAGCAGGCTACAGGGTTCGGCCTACGAGCAGTACTTC. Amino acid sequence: CASRLQGSAYEQYF.

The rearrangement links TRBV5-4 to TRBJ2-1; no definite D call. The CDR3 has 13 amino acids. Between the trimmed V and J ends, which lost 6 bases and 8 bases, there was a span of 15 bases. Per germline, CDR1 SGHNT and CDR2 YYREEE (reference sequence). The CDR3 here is CASTKLTKDEQFF. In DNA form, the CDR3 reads TGTGCCAGCACCAAATTAACTAAGGATGAGCAGTTCTTC.

CDR3: CASSPLRDRTVYEQYF. The DNA of the CDR3 is TGTGCCAGCTCACCTCTCCGGGACAGAACGGTCTACGAGCAGTACTTC. This chain uses TRBV18 with TRBJ2-7, with 7 bases identical to TRBD1. The CDR3 consists of 16 residues. After removal of 3 bases from V and 3 bases from J, the junction contained 11 bases not matched to a gene. Germline V CDR1 and CDR2: KGHSH, LQKENI. Full variable domain (rest looked up from reference TRBV18 and TRBJ2-7): NAGVMQNPRHLVRRRGQEARLRCSPMKGHSHVYWYRQLPEEGLKFMVYLQKENIIDESGMPKERFSAEFPKEGPSILRIQQVVRGDSAAYFCASSPLRDRTVYEQYFGPGTRLTVT.

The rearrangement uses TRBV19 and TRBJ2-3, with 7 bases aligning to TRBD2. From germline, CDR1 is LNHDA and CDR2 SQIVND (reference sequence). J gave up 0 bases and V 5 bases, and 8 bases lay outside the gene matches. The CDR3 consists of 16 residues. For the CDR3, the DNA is TGTGCCAGTAGTCTTGCGGGAGAAGCTAGCACAGATACGCAGTATTTT. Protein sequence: CASSLAGEASTDTQYF.

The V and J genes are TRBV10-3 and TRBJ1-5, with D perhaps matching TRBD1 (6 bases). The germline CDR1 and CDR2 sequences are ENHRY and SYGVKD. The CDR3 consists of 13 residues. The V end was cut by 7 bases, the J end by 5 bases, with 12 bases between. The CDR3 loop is CAIKGGDYQPQHF. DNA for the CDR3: TGTGCCATCAAGGGGGGGGACTATCAGCCCCAGCATTTT.

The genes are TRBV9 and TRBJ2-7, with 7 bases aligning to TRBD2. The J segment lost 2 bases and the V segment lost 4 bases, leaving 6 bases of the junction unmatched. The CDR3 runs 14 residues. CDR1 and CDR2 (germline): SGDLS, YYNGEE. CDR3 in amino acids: CASSPRTSTYEQYF. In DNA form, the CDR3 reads TGTGCCAGCAGCCCACGGACTAGTACCTACGAGCAGTACTTC.

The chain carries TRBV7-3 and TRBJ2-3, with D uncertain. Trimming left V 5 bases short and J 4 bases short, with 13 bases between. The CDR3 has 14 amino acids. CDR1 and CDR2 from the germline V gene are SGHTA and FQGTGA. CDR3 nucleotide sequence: TGTGCCAGCAGCCCTTCCCCCCGGGCAGATACGCAGTATTTT. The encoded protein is CASSPSPRADTQYF.